The clone carrying this TCR beta chain occurred many times. cDNA was made from approximately 0.55 ug RNA using alpha and beta constant primers. Alpha and beta chain libraries were made separately by chain-specific third strand synthesis with multiplexing indices. TCRdb redid the calling of the 5' RACE reads with MiXCR, one entry per CDR3 protein. The table includes 12,000 or so distinct CDR3 sequences, around 9.3% detected once. Trimming at V came to 3 bases and at J to 0 bases, leaving 3 bases not matched to a gene. This CDR3 comprises 16 residues. Germline loops: CDR1 PRHDT, CDR2 FYEKMQ (reference sequence). The data were obtained in a study of HIV-infected patients and healthy controls. Overall study context: CD8 counts did not change consistently during early therapy; the CD4:CD8 ratio climbed slightly.

All unsorted peripheral T cells were captured because whole blood was used without fractionation. Enrollment excluded donors with tumors, hepatitis B or C, or recent vaccination. This chain uses TRBV13 with TRBJ2-3, with 10 nucleotides matching TRBD2. This TCR was sampled from an adult with HIV infection. The donor label of this sample is uncertain. This material consisted of blood, taken before antiretroviral therapy. In nucleotides, the CDR3 is TGTGCCAGCAGCTTGCCACTAGCGGGAAGCACAGATACGCAGTATTTT. Encoded protein: CASSLPLAGSTDTQYF. Supplemented by reference TRBV13 and TRBJ2-3, the full variable domain reads AAGVIQSPRHLIKEKRETATLKCYPIPRHDTVYWYQQGPGQDPQFLISFYEKMQSDKGSIPDRFSAQQFSDYHSELNMSSLELGDSALYFCASSLPLAGSTDTQYFGPGTRLTVL.